There are a few counts of the clone carrying this T cell receptor beta chain. The entry originates in a study of technical replicates of blood from a handful of donors. TCRdb's copy holds only in-frame clones and misses some; the assay was immunoSEQ multiplex PCR. The table shows about 88,000 clones, with approximately 94% occurring only once. Sequenced: T cells isolated from PBMCs. The receptor comes from a human donor in good health.

The CDR3 sequence is CASSQEVPPAGMYNEQFF. The DNA for the CDR3 is TGCGCCAGCAGCCAAGAGGTGCCGCCAGCGGGAATGTACAATGAGCAGTTCTTC. This chain connects TRBV4-1 to TRBJ2-1, with 7 bases aligning to TRBD2. Trimming took 0 bases from V and 4 from J; bases not matched to a gene: 12. The V gene's germline CDR1 is MGHRA and CDR2 YSYEKL. This CDR3 spans 18 amino acids.